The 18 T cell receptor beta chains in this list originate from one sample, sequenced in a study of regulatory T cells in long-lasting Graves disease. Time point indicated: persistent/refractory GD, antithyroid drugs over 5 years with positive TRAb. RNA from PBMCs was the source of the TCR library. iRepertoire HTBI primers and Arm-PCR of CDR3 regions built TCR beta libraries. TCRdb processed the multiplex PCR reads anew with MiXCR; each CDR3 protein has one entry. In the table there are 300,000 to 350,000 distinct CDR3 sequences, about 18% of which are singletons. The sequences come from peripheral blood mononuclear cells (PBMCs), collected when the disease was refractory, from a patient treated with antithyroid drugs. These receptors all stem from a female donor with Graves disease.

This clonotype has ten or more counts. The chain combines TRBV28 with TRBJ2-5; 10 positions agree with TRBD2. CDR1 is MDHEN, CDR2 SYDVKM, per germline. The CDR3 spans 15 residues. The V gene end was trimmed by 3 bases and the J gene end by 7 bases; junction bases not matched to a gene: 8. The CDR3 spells CASSLGAGGPRTQYF. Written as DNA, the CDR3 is TGTGCCAGCAGTTTGGGAGCGGGGGGGCCTCGGACCCAGTACTTC.

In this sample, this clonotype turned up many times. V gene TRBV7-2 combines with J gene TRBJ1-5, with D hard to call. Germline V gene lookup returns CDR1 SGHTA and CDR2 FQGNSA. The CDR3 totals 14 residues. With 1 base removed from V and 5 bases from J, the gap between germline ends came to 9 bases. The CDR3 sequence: CASSLEGGDQPQHF. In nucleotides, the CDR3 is TGTGCCAGCAGCTTAGAAGGCGGAGATCAGCCCCAGCATTTT.

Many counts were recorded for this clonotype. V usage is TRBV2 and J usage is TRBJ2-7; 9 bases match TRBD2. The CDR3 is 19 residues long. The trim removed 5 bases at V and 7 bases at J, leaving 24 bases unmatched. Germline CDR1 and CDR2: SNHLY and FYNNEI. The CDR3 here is CASSTPELPGTSRLLEQYF. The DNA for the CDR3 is TGTGCCAGCAGTACTCCGGAACTTCCCGGGACTAGCAGGCTTCTGGAGCAGTACTTC.

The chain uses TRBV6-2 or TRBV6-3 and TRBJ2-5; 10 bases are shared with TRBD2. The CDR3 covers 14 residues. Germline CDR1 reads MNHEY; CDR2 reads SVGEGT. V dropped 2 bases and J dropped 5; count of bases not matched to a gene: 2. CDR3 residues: CASSYSGGAETQYF. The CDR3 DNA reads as TGTGCCAGCAGTTACAGCGGGGGGGCCGAGACCCAGTACTTC.

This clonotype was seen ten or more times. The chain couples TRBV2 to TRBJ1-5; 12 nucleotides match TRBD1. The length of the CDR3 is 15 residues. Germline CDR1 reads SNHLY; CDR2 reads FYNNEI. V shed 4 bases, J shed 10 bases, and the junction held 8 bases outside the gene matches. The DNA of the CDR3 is TGTGCCAGCAGTGGGGGACAGGGGGCGCGGTATCCCCAGCATTTT. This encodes CASSGGQGARYPQHF.

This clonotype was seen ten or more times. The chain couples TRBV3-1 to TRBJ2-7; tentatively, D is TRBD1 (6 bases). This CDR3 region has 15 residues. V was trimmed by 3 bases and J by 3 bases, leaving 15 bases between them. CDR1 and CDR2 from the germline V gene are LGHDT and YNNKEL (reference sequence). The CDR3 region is CASSQADSLFYEQYF. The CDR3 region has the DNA TGTGCCAGCAGCCAGGCGGACAGTCTGTTCTACGAGCAGTACTTC.

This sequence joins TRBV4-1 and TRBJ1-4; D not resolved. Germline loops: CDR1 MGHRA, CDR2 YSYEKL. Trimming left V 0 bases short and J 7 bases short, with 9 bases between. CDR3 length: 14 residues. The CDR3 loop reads CASSQEGYGEKLFF. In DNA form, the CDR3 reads TGCGCCAGCAGCCAAGAAGGATACGGTGAAAAACTGTTTTTT.

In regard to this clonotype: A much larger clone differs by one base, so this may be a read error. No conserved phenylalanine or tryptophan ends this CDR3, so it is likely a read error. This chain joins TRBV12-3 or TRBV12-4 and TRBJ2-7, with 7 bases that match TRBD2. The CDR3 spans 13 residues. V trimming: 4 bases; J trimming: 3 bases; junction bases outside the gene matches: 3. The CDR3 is CASSSAGDYEQYL. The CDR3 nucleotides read TGTGCCAGCAGTTCCGCGGGGGACTACGAGCAGTACCTC.

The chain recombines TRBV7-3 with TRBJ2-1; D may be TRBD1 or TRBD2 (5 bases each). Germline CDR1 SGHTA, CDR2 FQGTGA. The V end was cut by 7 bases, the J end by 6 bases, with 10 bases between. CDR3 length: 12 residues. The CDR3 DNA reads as TGTGCCAGCACGTGGGGGATCAATGAGCAGTTCTTC. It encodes CASTWGINEQFF.

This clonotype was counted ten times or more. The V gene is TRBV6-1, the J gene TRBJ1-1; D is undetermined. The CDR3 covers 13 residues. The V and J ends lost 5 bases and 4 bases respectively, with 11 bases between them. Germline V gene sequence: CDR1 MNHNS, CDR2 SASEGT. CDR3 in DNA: TGTGCCAGCAGTCCGGCAGGCGGCACTGAAGCTTTCTTT. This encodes CASSPAGGTEAFF.

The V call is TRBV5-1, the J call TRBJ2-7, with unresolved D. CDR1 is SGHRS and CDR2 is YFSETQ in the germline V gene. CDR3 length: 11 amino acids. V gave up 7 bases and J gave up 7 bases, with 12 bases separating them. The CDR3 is CASGVGYEQYF. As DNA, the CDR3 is TGCGCCAGCGGCGTAGGGTATGAGCAGTACTTC.

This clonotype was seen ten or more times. The CDR3 here is CASSSPASAYPQYF. The CDR3 bases are TGTGCCAGCAGTTCCCCAGCTAGCGCGTACCCCCAGTACTTC. The V and J genes are TRBV28 and TRBJ2-7; tentative D call: TRBD2 (6 bases). The CDR3 runs to 14 residues. Trimming removed 4 bases at V and 10 bases at J, with 20 bases between. Germline CDR1 and CDR2: MDHEN and SYDVKM.

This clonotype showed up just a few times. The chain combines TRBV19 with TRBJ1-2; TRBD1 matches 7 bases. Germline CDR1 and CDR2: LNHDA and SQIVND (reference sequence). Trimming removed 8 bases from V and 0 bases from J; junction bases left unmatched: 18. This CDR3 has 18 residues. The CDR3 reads CASSQTPTGRISNYGYTF. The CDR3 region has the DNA TGTGCCAGTTCCCAAACTCCGACAGGGAGAATATCTAACTATGGCTACACCTTC. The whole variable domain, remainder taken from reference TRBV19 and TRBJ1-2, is DGGITQSPKYLFRKEGQNVTLSCEQNLNHDAMYWYRQDPGQGLRLIYYSQIVNDFQKGDIAEGYSVSREKKESFPLTVTSAQKNPTAFYLCASSQTPTGRISNYGYTFGSGTRLTVV.

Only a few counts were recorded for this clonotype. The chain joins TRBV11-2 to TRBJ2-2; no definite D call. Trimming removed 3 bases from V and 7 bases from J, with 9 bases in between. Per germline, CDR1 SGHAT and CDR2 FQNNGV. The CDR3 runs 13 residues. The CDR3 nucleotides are TGTGCCAGCAGCTTCCGGACCATCGGGGAGCTGTTTTTT. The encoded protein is CASSFRTIGELFF.

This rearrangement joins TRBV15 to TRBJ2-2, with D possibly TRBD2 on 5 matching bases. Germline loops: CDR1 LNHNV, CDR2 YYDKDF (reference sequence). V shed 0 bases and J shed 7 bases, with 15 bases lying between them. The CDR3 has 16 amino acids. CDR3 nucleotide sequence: TGTGCCACCAGCAGAGATCGGGGAAGGGCTGGCGGGGAGCTGTTTTTT. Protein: CATSRDRGRAGGELFF.

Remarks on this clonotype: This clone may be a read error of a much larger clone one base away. The CDR3 DNA sequence: TGTGCCAGCGGCTTAACACACAGGCGCACTGAAGCTTTCTTT. Protein product: CASGLTHRRTEAFF. This sequence joins TRBV7-2 and TRBJ1-1, with a weak D call TRBD1 (5 bases). CDR3 length: 14 amino acids. The V gene's germline CDR1 is SGHTA and CDR2 FQGNSA.

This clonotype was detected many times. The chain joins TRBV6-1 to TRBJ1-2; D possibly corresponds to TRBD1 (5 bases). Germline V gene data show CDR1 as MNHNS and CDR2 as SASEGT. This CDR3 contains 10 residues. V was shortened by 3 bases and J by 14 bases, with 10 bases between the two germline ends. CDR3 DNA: TGTGCCAGCAGTGATAATTACAGGACCTTC. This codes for CASSDNYRTF.

As DNA, the CDR3 is TGTGCCAGCTCCATAGGGGCCGGGGCAGGTGGCTACACCTTC. It specifies CASSIGAGAGGYTF. V and J are TRBV6-1 and TRBJ1-2; D perhaps matches TRBD1 (5 bases). Germline values: CDR1 MNHNS, CDR2 SASEGT. With 8 bases removed from V and 7 bases from J, the gap between germline ends came to 20 bases. This CDR3 comprises 14 residues.